This T cell receptor (beta chain) was sequenced during a study of blood T cell repertoires in COVID-19. Study at large: The samples span acute and convalescent COVID-19 from the United States, Italy and Spain. Sources were T cells, B-cell-depleted T cells, or PBMCs; the material itself was cDNA or gDNA.

Germline CDR1 and CDR2: SEHNR and FQNEAQ (reference sequence). This CDR3 is 15 amino acids long. V trimming: 5 bases; J trimming: 4 bases; junction bases outside the gene matches: 10. Study processing details: Amplification of reference gene primers provided the estimated nucleated cell counts. Repertoires were generated with immunoSEQ multiplex PCR, while TCRdb's copy carries only in-frame clones and drops some. Clone size and the V and J calls come from that table; the DNA yielded D and trimming. This sample has 270,000 or so clones; around four fifths occur once, and the top ten carry approximately 9%.

The V and J genes are TRBV7-9 and TRBJ2-5; TRBD1 matches 7 bases. The sequence was collected from a woman in her 50s who had recovered from COVID-19. Material: peripheral blood. The CDR3 DNA follows: TGTGCCAGCAGCCCAAGACAGGGAATCCTAGAGACCCAGTACTTC. Translated: CASSPRQGILETQYF.